The text below deals with one T cell receptor (beta chain). The source of the sample is a study of blood T cell repertoires in COVID-19. Study-wide context: There were acute and convalescent COVID-19 samples, and they came from the United States, Italy and Spain. In each case, the material was cDNA or gDNA derived from T cells, B-cell-depleted T cells, or PBMCs.

Assay: immunoSEQ multiplex PCR; the TCRdb copy retains only in-frame clones and omits some. The sample lists 130,000 to 150,000 clones; 88% were seen once. CDR1 and CDR2 from the germline V gene are LNHDA and SQIVND (reference sequence). V lost 1 base and J lost 5, with 8 bases in between. The length of the CDR3 is 14 residues. Participants came from about two dozen US areas, aged about 18 to 95 years. The sample comprised PBMCs or T cells enriched from blood (not recorded which). The chain is built from TRBV19 and TRBJ2-2; D uncertain. The receptor was derived from a young woman with acute COVID-19. CDR3 loop: CASSIGGQTGELFF. The CDR3 DNA reads as TGTGCCAGTAGTATAGGTGGCCAGACCGGGGAGCTGTTTTTT.